This passage covers 13 T cell receptor beta chains from one sample sequenced in a study of neurological immune-mediated disorders. MiXCR, applied by TCRdb to the 5' RACE reads, yields one record per CDR3 protein. The sample records some 70,000 distinct CDR3 sequences, around 3.3% being singletons. The sample consisted of PBMCs. Every receptor here comes from a man aged 40-49 years with multiple sclerosis.

This clonotype was recorded many times. The chain links TRBV7-7 to TRBJ2-2, with 7 bases that match TRBD2. The V gene end was trimmed by 4 bases and the J gene end by 1 base; junction bases not matched to a gene: 9. Germline CDR1 is SSHAT and CDR2 is FNYEAQ (reference sequence). The CDR3 runs 17 residues. The CDR3 sequence: CASSSAEERGNTGELFF. The CDR3 DNA follows: TGTGCCAGCAGCTCGGCAGAGGAGCGGGGGAACACCGGGGAGCTGTTTTTT.

This clonotype was observed many times. The V call is TRBV20-1, the J call TRBJ1-1, with D possibly TRBD1 on 6 matching bases. Germline CDR1 reads DFQATT; CDR2 reads SNEGSKA (reference sequence). There are 13 residues in the CDR3. Trimming took 2 bases from V and 6 from J, leaving 13 bases between them. For the CDR3, the DNA is TGCAGTGCTAGACCAGGGGTTAGGGCTGAAGCTTTCTTT. As protein: CSARPGVRAEAFF.

This clonotype was found many times. This rearrangement joins TRBV7-2 to TRBJ2-1; possibly TRBD1 or TRBD2 for D (5 bases each). CDR3 size: 16 residues. V was cut by 1 base and J by 5 bases, with 15 bases left in between. Germline loops: CDR1 SGHTA, CDR2 FQGNSA. DNA of the CDR3: TGTGCCAGCAGCTTAGAATGGGCAGGGACCCACAATGAGCAGTTCTTC. This codes for CASSLEWAGTHNEQFF.

Ten or more counts support this clonotype. The chain joins TRBV7-9 to TRBJ2-7; no clear D gene. The CDR3 has 12 amino acids. V lost 7 bases, J lost 3 bases, and 10 bases lay in between. CDR1 is SEHNR, CDR2 FQNEAQ, per germline (reference sequence). The CDR3 nucleotides read TGTGCCAGCACGCGACAAAACTACGAGCAGTACTTC. Protein sequence: CASTRQNYEQYF.

This clonotype was counted ten times or more. The chain couples TRBV5-1 to TRBJ1-1, with D perhaps TRBD1 (6 bases). This CDR3 contains 14 residues. Germline V gene lookup returns CDR1 SGHRS and CDR2 YFSETQ. V was shortened by 2 bases and J by 6 bases, with 14 bases between the two germline ends. In DNA, the CDR3 is TGCGCCAGCAGCTTTCTCACAGGGCCCTCTGAAGCTTTCTTT. The encoded protein is CASSFLTGPSEAFF.

This clonotype was seen at least ten times. This chain links TRBV20-1 with TRBJ2-1, with unresolved D. The CDR3 runs 13 residues. Germline CDR1 and CDR2: DFQATT and SNEGSKA (reference sequence). Trimming took 6 bases from V and 5 from J, leaving 14 bases between them. The CDR3 DNA follows: TGCAGTGCCGGGTCTTGGGCCGACAATGAGCAGTTCTTC. Amino acid sequence: CSAGSWADNEQFF.

On this clonotype: A junction end diverges from the germline sequence, so it may reflect a read error. The genes are TRBV5-1 and TRBJ2-7; 10 nucleotides agree with TRBD1. CDR3 length: 15 residues. Looked up from germline, CDR1 is SGHRS and CDR2 is YFSETQ. This chain's CDR3 is CASRHGTGVSYEQYF. Written as DNA, the CDR3 is TGTGCCAGCAGGCACGGGACAGGGGTATCCTACGAGCAGTACTTC.

Ten or more counts support this clonotype. CDR3 bases: TGTGCCAGCAGGCGACTAGCGGGAACCGGGGAGCTGTTTTTT. The encoded protein is CASRRLAGTGELFF. The rearrangement links TRBV7-9 to TRBJ2-2; the match to TRBD2 covers 11 bases. Germline values: CDR1 SEHNR, CDR2 FQNEAQ (reference sequence). CDR3 length: 14 residues. After removal of 6 bases from V and 5 bases from J, the junction contained 2 bases not matched to a gene.

This clonotype has just a few counts. Germline and junction disagree at one end, which may indicate a read error. The gene calls are TRBV9 and TRBJ1-6; D remains unclear. Germline V lookup: CDR1 SGDLS, CDR2 YYNGEE. The CDR3 is 14 amino acids. The CDR3 DNA reads TGTGCCAGCAGCGTAGGGGGATTCGGGTCAACCCTCAACTTT. It is translated as CASSVGGFGSTLNF.

This clonotype was detected ten times or more. J is TRBJ2-7 and V is TRBV12-3 or TRBV12-4, with no clear D. The length of the CDR3 is 12 residues. V gave up 6 bases and J gave up 0 bases, with 6 bases separating them. The CDR3 region is CASRRTSYEQYF. CDR3 nucleotides: TGTGCCAGCAGGCGAACCTCCTACGAGCAGTACTTC.

There are many counts of this clonotype. Just one base apart from a much larger clone, this may be a read error. This chain links TRBV2 with TRBJ1-1; a weak D match, TRBD1 (5 bases). Germline CDR1 and CDR2: SNHLY and FYNNEI. The V end was cut by 5 bases, the J end by 4 bases, with 14 bases between. The CDR3 length is 14 residues. The CDR3, as DNA: TGTGCCAGCAGTCAAAAGGGACGGGGCACTGAAGCTTTCTTT. Protein product: CASSQKGRGTEAFF.

Comments on this clonotype: A much larger clonotype is one base distant, so this may be a read error. The chain recombines TRBV6-2 or TRBV6-3 with TRBJ1-1; D is perhaps TRBD1 (5 bases). Germline lookup yields CDR1 MNHEY and CDR2 SVGEGT. Deletions cut 7 bases from V and 7 bases from J, with 13 bases between. CDR3 size: 12 residues. The CDR3, as DNA: TGTGCCAGCATGGGGGATGGGATTGAAGCTTTCTTT. Its translation is CASMGDGIEAFF.

This clonotype was counted ten times or more. V and J are TRBV5-1 and TRBJ1-2; no definite D call. Trimming pared 2 bases from V and 1 base from J, leaving 12 bases between. Germline lookup yields CDR1 SGHRS and CDR2 YFSETQ. This CDR3 is 15 amino acids long. The DNA for the CDR3 is TGCGCCAGCAGCTTAGGCAGCCCGTTTAACTATGGCTACACCTTC. Translated: CASSLGSPFNYGYTF. The whole variable domain, remainder taken from reference TRBV5-1 and TRBJ1-2, is KAGVTQTPRYLIKTRGQQVTLSCSPISGHRSVSWYQQTPGQGLQFLFEYFSETQRNKGNFPGRFSGRQFSNSRSEMNVSTLELGDSALYLCASSLGSPFNYGYTFGSGTRLTVV.